This T cell receptor beta chain is drawn from a study of T-cell memory formation after mild COVID-19. Turning to this clonotype: Its antigen is not known.

TCRdb reprocessed the 5' RACE reads via MiXCR and lists one record per CDR3 protein. Among roughly 310,000 distinct CDR3 sequences listed, more than 15% were seen once. Germline loops: CDR1 SNHLY, CDR2 FYNNEI. This CDR3 spans 13 amino acids. The V and J ends lost 2 bases and 6 bases respectively, with 10 bases between them. Findings and caveats of the study: Chiefly within CM and EM were the contracting CD4+ clones; CD8+ ones were within EMRA.

The sequence came from a man between 18 and 29 years old who had mild COVID-19 (a few samples of this study predate the infection). Cell type and time point are not known. The V call is TRBV2, the J call TRBJ1-1; D is ambiguous. Sequencing used PBMCs or a T cell subset sorted from them (not recorded which). CDR3 bases: TGTGCCAGCAGTGAATACCTGCTGGCTGAAGCTTTCTTT. It translates to CASSEYLLAEAFF.